These T cell receptor beta chains were read from a single sample in a study of technical replicates of blood from a handful of donors. The protocol was immunoSEQ multiplex PCR, while the TCRdb copy is restricted to in-frame clones and leaves out a portion. The sample comprises 9,500 to 15,000 clones, 92% of which are singletons, and 7.5% to 9.5% rests with the top ten. Sequencing was done on a sample of PBMCs. Receptors originate from a human donor in good health. CDR3s include the opening cysteine and the closing phenylalanine or tryptophan. Each record gives: V gene, clone size, D gene, J gene, CDR3 DNA, CDR3 protein. D genes are given only for firm matches. The listing skips clone size in some rows; elsewhere it reads once, few, many or a size class.

v_gene: TRBV18
abundance: NA
d_gene: TRBD1
j_gene: TRBJ1-4
CDR3nt: TGTGCCAGCTCACCGGACAGGTCAACTAATGAAAAACTGTTTTTT
CDR3aa: CASSPDRSTNEKLFF

v_gene: TRBV11-2
abundance: NA
d_gene: TRBD2
j_gene: TRBJ2-1
CDR3nt: TGTGCCAGCAGCTTTCTAGCGGGATTACTGTATGAGCAGTTCTTC
CDR3aa: CASSFLAGLLYEQFF

v_gene: TRBV29-1
abundance: NA
d_gene: NA
j_gene: TRBJ2-7
CDR3nt: TGCAGCGCTGGGCGGGGGCAGGGACTGGAGCAGTACTTC
CDR3aa: CSAGRGQGLEQYF

v_gene: TRBV6-1
abundance: NA
d_gene: NA
j_gene: TRBJ1-5
CDR3nt: TGTGCCAGCAGTGAAGCGCAAAGGGGTCAGCCCCAGCATTTT
CDR3aa: CASSEAQRGQPQHF

v_gene: TRBV4-1
abundance: NA
d_gene: NA
j_gene: TRBJ2-1
CDR3nt: TGCGCCAGCAGCCAAGTCGGTAGCGGAGAAGACAATGAGCAGTTCTTC
CDR3aa: CASSQVGSGEDNEQFF

v_gene: TRBV12-5
abundance: NA
d_gene: TRBD1
j_gene: TRBJ2-1
CDR3nt: TGTGCTAGTGGTTTAGGACAGGGGGCTAGTCTCAATGAGCAGTTCTTC
CDR3aa: CASGLGQGASLNEQFF

v_gene: TRBV10-2
abundance: NA
d_gene: NA
j_gene: TRBJ1-4
CDR3nt: TGCGCCAGCAGTGTGCCCGGGACAACAACTAATGAAAAACTGTTTTTT
CDR3aa: CASSVPGTTTNEKLFF

v_gene: TRBV28
abundance: few
d_gene: NA
j_gene: TRBJ1-2
CDR3nt: TGTGCCAGCAGTTTAGAACAGGTCCGTTTTGGCTACACCTTC
CDR3aa: CASSLEQVRFGYTF

v_gene: TRBV5-1
abundance: NA
d_gene: TRBD2
j_gene: TRBJ2-1
CDR3nt: TGCGCCAGCAGCGAGACTAGCGAGGTCAATGAGCAGTTCTTC
CDR3aa: CASSETSEVNEQFF

v_gene: TRBV6-1
abundance: NA
d_gene: TRBD2
j_gene: TRBJ2-1
CDR3nt: TGTGCCAGCAGTGAACTGAGGGCGGCTAGCGGGAGGGTACGCAATGAGCAGTTCTTC
CDR3aa: CASSELRAASGRVRNEQFF

v_gene: TRBV10-1
abundance: NA
d_gene: TRBD2
j_gene: TRBJ2-5
CDR3nt: TGCGCCAGCAGTGAGTTGGCTAGCGGGAGTAGGGAGACCCAGTACTTC
CDR3aa: CASSELASGSRETQYF

v_gene: TRBV15
abundance: NA
d_gene: NA
j_gene: TRBJ2-3
CDR3nt: TGTGCCACCAGCCTGAGCCCAGGGGGCACAGATACGCAGTATTTT
CDR3aa: CATSLSPGGTDTQYF